Here is one T cell receptor (beta chain) with its context. V was shortened by 5 bases and J by 7 bases, with 9 bases between the two germline ends. CDR1 is SGHVS, CDR2 FQNEAQ, per germline. This CDR3 contains 13 residues. The sample belongs to a study of blood T cells in healthy people across ages. The sample providers were healthy Caucasian people from Russia, aged roughly 6 to 95. For the second PCR, which ran for 7 to 11 cycles, a sample-barcoded 5' primer and a J-beta primer mix were used. Sequencing recovered at least 3 million CDR3-containing paired-end reads from each sample. TCRdb itself ran the 5' RACE reads through MiXCR, one entry per CDR3 protein. Altogether roughly 700,000 distinct CDR3 sequences are present, around 45% being singletons, with the ten largest covering roughly 30%.

Material: blood. The V and J genes are TRBV7-8 and TRBJ1-6; TRBD1 is a possible D gene (5 bases). The receptor's source is a woman aged 55 to 70 in good health. DNA for the CDR3: TGTGCCAGCAGCACGAGACAGAATTCACCCCTCCACTTT. Its translation is CASSTRQNSPLHF.